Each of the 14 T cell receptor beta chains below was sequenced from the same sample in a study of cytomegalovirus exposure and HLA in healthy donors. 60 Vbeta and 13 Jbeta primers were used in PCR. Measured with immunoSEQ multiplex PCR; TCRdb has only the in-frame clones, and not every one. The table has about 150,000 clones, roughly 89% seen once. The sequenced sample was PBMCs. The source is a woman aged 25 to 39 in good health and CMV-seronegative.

The CDR3 DNA reads as TGCGCCAGCAGCTTGGGAGCGGGTTACTCCTACGAGCAGTACTTC. Its protein is CASSLGAGYSYEQYF. V usage is TRBV5-1 and J usage is TRBJ2-7; possibly TRBD2 for D (6 bases). Germline loops: CDR1 SGHRS, CDR2 YFSETQ. The CDR3 is made up of 15 amino acids. The germline V and J ends were trimmed by 0 bases and 0 bases, with 10 bases remaining between them.

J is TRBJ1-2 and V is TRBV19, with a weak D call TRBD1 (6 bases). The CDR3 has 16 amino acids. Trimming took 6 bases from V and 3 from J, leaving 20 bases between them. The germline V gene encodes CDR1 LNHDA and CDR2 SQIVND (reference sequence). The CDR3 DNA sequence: TGTGCCAGTAGCTCCGGGACAAGGGAATGGCACTATGGCTACACCTTC. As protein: CASSSGTREWHYGYTF.

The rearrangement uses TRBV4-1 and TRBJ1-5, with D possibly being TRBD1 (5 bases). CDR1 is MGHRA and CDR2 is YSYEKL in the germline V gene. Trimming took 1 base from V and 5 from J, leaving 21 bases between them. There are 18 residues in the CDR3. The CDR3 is CASSQAPRGGDVYQPQHF. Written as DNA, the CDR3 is TGCGCCAGCAGCCAAGCCCCGCGGGGGGGAGATGTATATCAGCCCCAGCATTTT.

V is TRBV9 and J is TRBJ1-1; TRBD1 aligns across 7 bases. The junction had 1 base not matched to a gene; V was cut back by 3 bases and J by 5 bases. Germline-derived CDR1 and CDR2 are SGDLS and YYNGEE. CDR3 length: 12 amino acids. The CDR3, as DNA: TGTGCCAGCAGCGCAGGGGGGACTGAAGCTTTCTTT. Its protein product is CASSAGGTEAFF. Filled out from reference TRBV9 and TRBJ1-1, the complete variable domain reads DSGVTQTPKHLITATGQRVTLRCSPRSGDLSVYWYQQSLDQGLQFLIQYYNGEERAKGNILERFSAQQFPDLHSELNLSSLELGDSALYFCASSAGGTEAFFGQGTRLTVV.

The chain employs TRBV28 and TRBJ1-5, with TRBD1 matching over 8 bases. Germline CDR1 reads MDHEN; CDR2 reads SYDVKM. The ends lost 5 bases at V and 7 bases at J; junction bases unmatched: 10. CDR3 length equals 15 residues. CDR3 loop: CASSPLTGERQPQHF. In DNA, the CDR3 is TGTGCCAGCAGTCCCCTGACAGGGGAGAGGCAGCCCCAGCATTTT.

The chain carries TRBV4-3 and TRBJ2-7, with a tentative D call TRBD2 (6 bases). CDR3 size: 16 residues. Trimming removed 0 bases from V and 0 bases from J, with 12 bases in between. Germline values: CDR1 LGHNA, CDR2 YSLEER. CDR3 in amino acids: CASSQDPGTYSYEQYF. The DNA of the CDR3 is TGCGCCAGCAGCCAAGATCCAGGGACTTACTCCTACGAGCAGTACTTC.

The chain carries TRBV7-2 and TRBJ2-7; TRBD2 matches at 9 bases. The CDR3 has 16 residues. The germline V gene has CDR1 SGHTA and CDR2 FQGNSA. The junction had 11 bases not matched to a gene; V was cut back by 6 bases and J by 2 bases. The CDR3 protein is CASRRASGALPYEQYF. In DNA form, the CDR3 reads TGTGCCAGCAGAAGGGCTAGCGGGGCTCTACCCTACGAGCAGTACTTC. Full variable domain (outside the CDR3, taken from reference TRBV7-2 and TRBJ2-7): GAGVSQSPSNKVTEKGKDVELRCDPISGHTALYWYRQSLGQGLEFLIYFQGNSAPDKSGLPSDRFSAERTGGSVSTLTIQRTQQEDSAVYLCASRRASGALPYEQYFGPGTRLTVT.

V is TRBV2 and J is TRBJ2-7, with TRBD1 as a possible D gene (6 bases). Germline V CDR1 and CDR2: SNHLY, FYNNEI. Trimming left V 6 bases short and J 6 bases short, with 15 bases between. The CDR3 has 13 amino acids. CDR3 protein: CASSVDRFGEQYF. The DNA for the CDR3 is TGTGCCAGCAGCGTTGACAGGTTCGGCGAGCAGTACTTC. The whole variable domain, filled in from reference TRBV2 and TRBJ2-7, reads EPEVTQTPSHQVTQMGQEVILRCVPISNHLYFYWYRQILGQKVEFLVSFYNNEISEKSEIFDDQFSVERPDGSNFTLKIRSTKLEDSAMYFCASSVDRFGEQYFGPGTRLTVT.

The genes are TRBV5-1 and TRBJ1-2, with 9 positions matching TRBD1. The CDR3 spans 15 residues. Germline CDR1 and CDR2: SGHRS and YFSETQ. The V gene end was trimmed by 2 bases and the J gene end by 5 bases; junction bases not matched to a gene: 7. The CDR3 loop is CASSLAGTGPYGYTF. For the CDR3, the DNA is TGCGCCAGCAGCTTAGCCGGGACAGGGCCTTATGGCTACACCTTC.

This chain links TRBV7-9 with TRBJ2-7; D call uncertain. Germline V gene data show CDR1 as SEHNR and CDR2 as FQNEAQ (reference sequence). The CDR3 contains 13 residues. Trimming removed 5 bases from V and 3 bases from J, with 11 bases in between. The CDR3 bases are TGTGCCAGCAGCCCGTCCTCTAGCTACGAGCAGTACTTC. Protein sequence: CASSPSSSYEQYF.

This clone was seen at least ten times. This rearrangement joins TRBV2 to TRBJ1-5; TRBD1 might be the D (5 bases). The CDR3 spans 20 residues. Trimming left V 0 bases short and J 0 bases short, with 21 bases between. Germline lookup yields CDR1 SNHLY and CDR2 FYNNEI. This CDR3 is CASSEALRGRRVYSNQPQHF. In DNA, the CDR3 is TGTGCCAGCAGTGAAGCGCTTCGGGGGAGGCGGGTTTATAGCAATCAGCCCCAGCATTTT.

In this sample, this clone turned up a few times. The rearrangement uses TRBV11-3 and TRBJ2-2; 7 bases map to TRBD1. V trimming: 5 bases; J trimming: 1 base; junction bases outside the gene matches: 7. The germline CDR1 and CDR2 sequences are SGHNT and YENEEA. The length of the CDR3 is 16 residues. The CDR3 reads CASSVTGTVNTGELFF. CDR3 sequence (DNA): TGTGCCAGCAGCGTCACCGGGACAGTGAACACCGGGGAGCTGTTTTTT.

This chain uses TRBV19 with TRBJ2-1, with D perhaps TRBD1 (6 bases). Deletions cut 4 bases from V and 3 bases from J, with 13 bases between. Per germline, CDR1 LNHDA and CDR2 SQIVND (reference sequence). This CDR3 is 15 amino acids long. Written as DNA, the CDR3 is TGTGCCAGTAGTAGGGGGCTAGCCTTCTACAATGAGCAGTTCTTC. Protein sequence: CASSRGLAFYNEQFF.

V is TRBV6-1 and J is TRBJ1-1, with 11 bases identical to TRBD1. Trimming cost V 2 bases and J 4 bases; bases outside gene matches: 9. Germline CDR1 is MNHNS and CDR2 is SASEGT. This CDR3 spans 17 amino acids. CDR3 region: CASSELGQGALFTEAFF. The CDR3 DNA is TGTGCCAGCAGTGAACTTGGACAGGGGGCGTTGTTCACTGAAGCTTTCTTT.